This T cell receptor beta chain was sequenced during a study of blood T cell repertoires in COVID-19. Only in-frame clones appear in the TCRdb table, and some are missing; sequencing was by immunoSEQ multiplex PCR. Here the sample spans 250,000 to 400,000 clones, roughly 88% being singletons. CDR1 and CDR2 (germline): SGHTA, FQGTGA. The CDR3 spans 14 residues. V dropped 1 base and J dropped 4; count of bases not matched to a gene: 3. The rearrangement links TRBV7-3 to TRBJ2-5, with 7 positions matching TRBD2. This TCR was sampled from a woman in her twenties or thirties with COVID-19, enrolled during active disease. The sample consisted of peripheral blood. CDR3 amino acids: CASSLSGSVETQYF. The CDR3 DNA sequence: TGTGCCAGCAGCTTAAGCGGGAGCGTAGAGACCCAGTACTTC. Filled out from reference TRBV7-3 and TRBJ2-5, the complete variable domain reads GAGVSQTPSNKVTEKGKYVELRCDPISGHTALYWYRQSLGQGPEFLIYFQGTGAADDSGLPNDRFFAVRPEGSVSTLKIQRTERGDSAVYLCASSLSGSVETQYFGPGTRLLVL.